This T cell receptor (beta chain) comes out of a study of blood T cell repertoires in COVID-19. Study summary: Donors in Cohort 3 who had recovered were those with two negative PCRs, healthcare professional clearance, or resolution of their symptoms. The analysed material was cDNA or gDNA that came from T cells, B-cell-depleted T cells, or PBMCs.

This clone was counted once. Measured with immunoSEQ multiplex PCR; TCRdb has only the in-frame clones, and not every one. The sample yields 200,000 to 250,000 clones, 85% to 90% seen once. Allocation to cohorts depended on clinical history reported by the participants. Germline-derived CDR1 and CDR2 are SGHAT and FQNNGV. V lost 2 bases and J lost 3; bases outside the gene matches: 15. The CDR3 has 19 amino acids. The source material was PBMCs or T cells enriched from blood (not recorded which). The TCR was taken from a woman in her forties or fifties in a cohort exposed to, infected with or recovered from COVID-19 (not recorded which). The V and J genes are TRBV11-2 and TRBJ2-5; 10 bases line up with TRBD2. This CDR3 reads CASSLNSYPASGGKETQYF. CDR3 nucleotides: TGTGCCAGCAGCTTAAATTCTTATCCGGCTAGCGGGGGAAAAGAGACCCAGTACTTC. Supplemented by reference TRBV11-2 and TRBJ2-5, the full variable domain reads EAGVAQSPRYKIIEKRQSVAFWCNPISGHATLYWYQQILGQGPKLLIQFQNNGVVDDSQLPKDRFSAERLKGVDSTLKIQPAKLEDSAVYLCASSLNSYPASGGKETQYFGPGTRLLVL.